This T cell receptor (beta chain) comes out of a study of CD49a tissue-resident CD8 T cells in human skin (TCRdb year 2017). At the level of the whole study: The study looked at subsets of tissue-resident memory CD8+ T cells in human skin, with the subsets defined by expression of CD49a, CD69 and CD103.

V lost 4 bases and J lost 3 bases, and the count of bases not matched to a germline gene is 2. Based on the germline V gene (reference sequence), the CDR1 and CDR2 sequences are SGHKS and YYEKEE. The CDR3 has 13 amino acids, counting the end cysteine and phenylalanine. Kept here is only the CDR3 DNA, which spans 39 bases and is read in frame from base 1. The protocol used for the library was the immunoSEQ multiplex PCR assay. Regarding the original processing steps: Frequencies of TCR V beta family usage were compared among the sorted CD8+ T cell populations from blood, dermis and epidermis. In TCRdb, the immuneACCESS table is reduced to in-frame sequences with V and J assigned. These tables do not hold every clone; where another copy was compared, an unresolved V gene accounts for under half, and the others remain unexplained. V and J calls and clone size come straight from that table; D and trimming were deduced from the DNA. The sample table lists 1,200 to 1,500 clones, roughly two thirds of them with a count of one. Approximately 37% of the sample rests with the top ten.

Note on this clone: No antigen is known for it. Within one base of it there is no much larger clone, and no base qualities were kept.

For 5 or 6 healthy donors, CD8+ T cells were sorted from blood, dermis and epidermis, and the TCR beta CDR3 regions of these cells were analysed. Both blood and skin samples were provided by each TCR-sequenced donor, and all TCR-sequenced donors were healthy individuals. Before TCR beta sequencing, CD8+ T cell populations were isolated by sorting. Here the chain combines TRBV5-5 and TRBJ1-1; 8 of the junction bases match TRBD1. The receptor comes from a human donor in good health. Sample: CLA- CD8+ effector memory T cells sorted from blood. The CDR3 sequence is CASSKQGDTEAFF. In nucleotide form, the sequence is TGTGCCAGCAGCAAACAGGGGGACACTGAAGCTTTCTTT.